The clone carrying this T cell receptor (beta chain) is medium-sized in the sample. What it binds is unknown. Clones were sequenced by immunoSEQ multiplex PCR, and TCRdb holds only the in-frame ones, with some missing. The sample lists about 73,000 clones, around 90% seen once, with roughly 3.9% in the top ten. The CDR3 extends over 13 amino acids. Germline lookup yields CDR1 WSHSY and CDR2 SAAADI. Deletions cut 7 bases from V and 5 bases from J, with 9 bases between. The entry originates in a study of graft-versus-host responses after intestinal transplantation. About the study: Among the recipients, all got anti-thymocyte globulin induction and then tacrolimus and steroids for 3 to 4 years. Study findings and constraints: GvH clones occurred in recipient marrow; some first appeared in ileum or blood.

This receptor was obtained from a human donor who was the organ donor for an intestinal transplant. This chain uses TRBV10-2 with TRBJ1-6; D gene uncertain. The sequencing used unstimulated CD8+ T cells sorted from spleen or lymph node cells, collected before transplant. The DNA of the CDR3 is TGCGCCAGCAAACCCGGGAATAATTCACCCCTCCACTTT. Translating it yields CASKPGNNSPLHF.